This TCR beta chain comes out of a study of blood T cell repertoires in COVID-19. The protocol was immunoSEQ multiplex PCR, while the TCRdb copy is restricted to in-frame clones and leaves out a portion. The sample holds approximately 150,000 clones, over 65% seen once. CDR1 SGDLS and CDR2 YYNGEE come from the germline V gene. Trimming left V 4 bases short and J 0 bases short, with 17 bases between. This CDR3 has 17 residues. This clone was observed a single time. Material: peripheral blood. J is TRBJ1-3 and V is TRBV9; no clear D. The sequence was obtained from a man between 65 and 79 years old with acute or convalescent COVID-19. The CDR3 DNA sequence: TGTGCCAGCAGCCCCTGGGCACCCTCGCCCTCTGGAAACACCATATATTTT. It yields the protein CASSPWAPSPSGNTIYF. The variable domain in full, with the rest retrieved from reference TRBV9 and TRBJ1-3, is DSGVTQTPKHLITATGQRVTLRCSPRSGDLSVYWYQQSLDQGLQFLIQYYNGEERAKGNILERFSAQQFPDLHSELNLSSLELGDSALYFCASSPWAPSPSGNTIYFGEGSWLTVV.